One and the same sample provided the 9 T cell receptor beta chains below, sequenced in a study of OX40 agonist ivuxolimab in advanced cancers. Assay used: immunoSEQ multiplex PCR; TCRdb lists only in-frame clones, some missing. The data contain about 40,000 clones, around nine tenths of them singletons. The specimen comprised CD4+ or CD8+ T cells sorted from blood, sampled in a trial of the OX40 agonist ivuxolimab. These receptors originate from an adult with an advanced solid tumor such as melanoma, head and neck, liver or kidney cancer.

In this sample, this clone turned up once. The chain is built from TRBV11-1 and TRBJ2-3, with a weak D call TRBD2 (6 bases). V lost 3 bases and J lost 4, with 17 bases in between. The CDR3 length is 16 residues. Germline V gene sequence: CDR1 SGHAT, CDR2 FQDESV (reference sequence). The CDR3: CASSLAPERVPDTQYF. CDR3 sequence (DNA): TGTGCCAGCAGCTTGGCTCCGGAGCGGGTCCCAGATACGCAGTATTTT.

The rearrangement uses TRBV6-5 and TRBJ2-7; D gene ambiguous. CDR3 size: 14 residues. V was shortened by 5 bases and J by 3 bases, with 14 bases between the two germline ends. Germline V gene data show CDR1 as MNHEY and CDR2 as SVGAGI. The CDR3 here is CASSLPGPHYEQYF. The CDR3 nucleotides are TGTGCCAGCAGTCTACCCGGGCCCCACTACGAGCAGTACTTC.

This chain links TRBV5-1 with TRBJ2-7; tentatively, D is TRBD1 (6 bases). V was cut by 3 bases and J by 5 bases, with 15 bases left in between. Germline V gene sequence: CDR1 SGHRS, CDR2 YFSETQ. The CDR3 runs to 14 residues. DNA for the CDR3: TGCGCCAGCAGCTCATACAGGGAAAGCGACGAGCAGTACTTC. Encoded protein: CASSSYRESDEQYF.

The chain carries TRBV6-5 and TRBJ1-3, with D unresolved. The germline V gene has CDR1 MNHEY and CDR2 SVGAGI. The V gene lost 6 bases and the J gene lost 4 bases, with 13 bases spanning the gap. The CDR3 consists of 14 residues. The CDR3 DNA sequence: TGTGCCAGCAGCCTCTCCCCTAGCGGAAACACCATATATTTT. It codes for CASSLSPSGNTIYF.

The rearrangement joins TRBV10-3 to TRBJ2-7, with D perhaps TRBD2 (6 bases). The CDR3 is made up of 15 amino acids. V lost 0 bases, J lost 1 base, and 10 bases lay in between. Germline V gives CDR1 ENHRY, CDR2 SYGVKD. The CDR3 region is CAISESRGPSYEQYF. For the CDR3, the DNA is TGTGCCATCAGTGAGTCGCGGGGCCCTTCCTACGAGCAGTACTTC.

The chain employs TRBV4-1 and TRBJ1-1, with D perhaps TRBD1 (5 bases). This CDR3 has 21 amino acids. Germline CDR1 is MGHRA and CDR2 is YSYEKL. Between the trimmed V and J ends, which lost 1 base and 0 bases, there was a span of 27 bases. The CDR3 sequence: CASSQVPRLGRSEQLNTEAFF. The DNA for the CDR3 is TGCGCCAGCAGCCAAGTCCCTCGTTTGGGACGCTCCGAACAACTGAACACTGAAGCTTTCTTT.

The chain has TRBV7-9 and TRBJ2-7; 9 nucleotides agree with TRBD1. V was clipped by 5 bases and J by 5 bases; unmatched bases: 10. CDR1 is SEHNR and CDR2 is FQNEAQ in the germline V gene (reference sequence). The CDR3 totals 15 residues. CDR3 sequence reads: CASSPSGQGSHEQYF. CDR3 DNA: TGTGCCAGCAGCCCTTCGGGACAGGGTAGCCACGAGCAGTACTTC.

CDR3 amino acids: CASSSPGQGSSGGYTF. CDR3 bases: TGTGCCAGCAGTTCACCGGGACAGGGGTCTTCGGGTGGCTACACCTTC. The chain carries TRBV27 and TRBJ1-2, with TRBD1 identical over 10 bases. The ends lost 4 bases at V and 7 bases at J; junction bases unmatched: 12. Germline CDR1 reads MNHEY; CDR2 reads SMNVEV (reference sequence). The CDR3 totals 16 residues.

V and J are TRBV15 and TRBJ1-1, with D unresolved. With 4 bases removed from V and 0 bases from J, the gap between germline ends came to 3 bases. Germline values: CDR1 LNHNV, CDR2 YYDKDF (reference sequence). The CDR3 contains 12 residues. In DNA, the CDR3 is TGTGCCACCAGCAACATGAACACTGAAGCTTTCTTT. Residues: CATSNMNTEAFF.